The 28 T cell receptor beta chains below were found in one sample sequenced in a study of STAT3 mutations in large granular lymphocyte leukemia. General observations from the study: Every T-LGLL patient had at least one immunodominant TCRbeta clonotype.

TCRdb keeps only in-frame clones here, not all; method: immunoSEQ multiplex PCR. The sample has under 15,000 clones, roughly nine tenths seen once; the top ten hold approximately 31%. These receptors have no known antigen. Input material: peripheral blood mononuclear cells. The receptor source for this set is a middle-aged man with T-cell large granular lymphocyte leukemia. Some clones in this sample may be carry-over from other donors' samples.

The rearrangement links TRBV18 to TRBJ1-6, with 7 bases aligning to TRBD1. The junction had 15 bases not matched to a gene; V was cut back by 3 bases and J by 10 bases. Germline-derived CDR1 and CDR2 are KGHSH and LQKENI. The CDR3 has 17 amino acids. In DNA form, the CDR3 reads TGTGCCAGCTCACCGTCCATTCCCGACAGGGCAGGATCACCCCTCCACTTT. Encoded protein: CASSPSIPDRAGSPLHF. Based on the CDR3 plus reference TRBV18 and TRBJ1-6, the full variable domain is NAGVMQNPRHLVRRRGQEARLRCSPMKGHSHVYWYRQLPEEGLKFMVYLQKENIIDESGMPKERFSAEFPKEGPSILRIQQVVRGDSAAYFCASSPSIPDRAGSPLHFGNGTRLTVT.

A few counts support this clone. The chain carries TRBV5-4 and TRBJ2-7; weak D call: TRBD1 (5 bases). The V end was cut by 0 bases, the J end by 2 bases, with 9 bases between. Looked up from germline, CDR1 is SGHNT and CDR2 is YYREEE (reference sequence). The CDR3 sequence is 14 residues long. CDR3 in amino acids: CASSLGGQTYEQYF. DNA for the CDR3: TGTGCCAGCAGCTTGGGCGGACAAACCTACGAGCAGTACTTC.

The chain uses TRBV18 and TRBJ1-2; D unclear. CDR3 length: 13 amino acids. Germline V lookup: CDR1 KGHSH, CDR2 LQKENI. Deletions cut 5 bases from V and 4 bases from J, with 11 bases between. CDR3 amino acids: CASSETSVYGYTF. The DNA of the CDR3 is TGTGCCAGCTCAGAGACATCGGTCTATGGCTACACCTTC.

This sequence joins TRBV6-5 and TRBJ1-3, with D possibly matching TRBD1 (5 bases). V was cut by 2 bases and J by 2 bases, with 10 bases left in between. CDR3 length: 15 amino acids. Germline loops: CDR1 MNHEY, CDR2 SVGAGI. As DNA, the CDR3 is TGTGCCAGCAGTTACGATGGCAGGGCTGGAAACACCATATATTTT. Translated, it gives CASSYDGRAGNTIYF.

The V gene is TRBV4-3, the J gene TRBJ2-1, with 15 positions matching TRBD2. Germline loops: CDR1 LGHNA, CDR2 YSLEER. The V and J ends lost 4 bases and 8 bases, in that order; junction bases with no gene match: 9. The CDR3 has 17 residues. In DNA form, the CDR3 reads TGCGCCAGCAGCCTGGGACTAGCGGGGGGTTTGGTAGATGAGCAGTTCTTC. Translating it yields CASSLGLAGGLVDEQFF.

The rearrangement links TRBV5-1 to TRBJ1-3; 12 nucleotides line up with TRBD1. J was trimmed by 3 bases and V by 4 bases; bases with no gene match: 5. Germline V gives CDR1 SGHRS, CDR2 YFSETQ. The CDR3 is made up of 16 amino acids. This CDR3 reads CASSDGTGGIGNTIYF. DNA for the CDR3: TGCGCCAGCAGCGACGGGACAGGGGGCATTGGAAACACCATATATTTT.

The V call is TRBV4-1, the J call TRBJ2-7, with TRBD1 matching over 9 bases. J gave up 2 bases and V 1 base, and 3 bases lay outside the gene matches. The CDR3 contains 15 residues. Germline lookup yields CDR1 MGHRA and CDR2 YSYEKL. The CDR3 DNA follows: TGCGCCAGCAGCCAAGGAACAGGGGGCGCCTACGAGCAGTACTTC. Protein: CASSQGTGGAYEQYF.

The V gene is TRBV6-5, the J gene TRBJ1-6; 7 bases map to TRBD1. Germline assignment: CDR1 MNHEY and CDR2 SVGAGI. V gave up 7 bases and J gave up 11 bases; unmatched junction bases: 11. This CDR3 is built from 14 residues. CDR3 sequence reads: CASTEDRAKTPLHF. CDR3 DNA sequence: TGTGCCAGCACCGAAGACAGGGCCAAGACACCCCTCCACTTT.

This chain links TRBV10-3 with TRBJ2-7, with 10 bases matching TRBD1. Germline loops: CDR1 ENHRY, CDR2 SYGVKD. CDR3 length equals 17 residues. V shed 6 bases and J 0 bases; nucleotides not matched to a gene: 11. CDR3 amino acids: CAISSGQGVFASYEQYF. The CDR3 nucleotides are TGTGCCATCAGCTCCGGACAGGGGGTCTTTGCCTCCTACGAGCAGTACTTC.

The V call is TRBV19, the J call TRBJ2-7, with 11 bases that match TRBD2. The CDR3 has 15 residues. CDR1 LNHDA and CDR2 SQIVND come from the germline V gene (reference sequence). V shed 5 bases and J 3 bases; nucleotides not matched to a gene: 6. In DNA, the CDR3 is TGTGCCAGTAGTTCTAGCGGGGGGACCTTCTACGAGCAGTACTTC. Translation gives CASSSSGGTFYEQYF.

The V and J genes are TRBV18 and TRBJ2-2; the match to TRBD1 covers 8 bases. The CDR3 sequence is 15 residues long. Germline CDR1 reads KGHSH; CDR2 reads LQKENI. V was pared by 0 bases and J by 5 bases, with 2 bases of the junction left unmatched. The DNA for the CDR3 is TGTGCCAGCTCACCACCTACAGGGGGGACCGGGGAGCTGTTTTTT. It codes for CASSPPTGGTGELFF.

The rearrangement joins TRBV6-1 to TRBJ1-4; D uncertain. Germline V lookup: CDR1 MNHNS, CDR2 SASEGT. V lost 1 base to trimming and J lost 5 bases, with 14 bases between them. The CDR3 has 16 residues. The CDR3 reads CASSEELVLLNEKLFF. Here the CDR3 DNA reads TGTGCCAGCAGTGAAGAATTGGTTTTGTTGAATGAAAAACTGTTTTTT.

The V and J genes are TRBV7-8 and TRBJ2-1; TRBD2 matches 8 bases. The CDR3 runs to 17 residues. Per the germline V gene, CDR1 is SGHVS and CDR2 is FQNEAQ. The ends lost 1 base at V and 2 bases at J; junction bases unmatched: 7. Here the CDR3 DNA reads TGTGCCAGCAGCTTAGAGCCGGGCGGGGGGCCCTACAATGAGCAGTTCTTC. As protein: CASSLEPGGGPYNEQFF.

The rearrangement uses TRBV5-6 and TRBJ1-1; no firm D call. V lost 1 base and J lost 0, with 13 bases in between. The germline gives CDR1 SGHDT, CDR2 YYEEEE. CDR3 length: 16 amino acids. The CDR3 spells CASSLSTPKVNTEAFF. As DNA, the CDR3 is TGTGCCAGCAGCTTGTCTACCCCCAAGGTGAACACTGAAGCTTTCTTT.

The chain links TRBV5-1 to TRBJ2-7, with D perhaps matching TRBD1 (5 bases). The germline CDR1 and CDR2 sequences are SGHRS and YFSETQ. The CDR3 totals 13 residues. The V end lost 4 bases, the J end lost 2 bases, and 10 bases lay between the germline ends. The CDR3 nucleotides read TGCGCCAGCAGCATCCGGACACCCTACGAGCAGTACTTC. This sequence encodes CASSIRTPYEQYF.

The CDR3 sequence: CASSLVPFSGGKTGELFF. The DNA of the CDR3 is TGTGCCAGCAGCTTGGTCCCCTTTAGCGGGGGGAAGACCGGGGAGCTGTTTTTT. The chain has TRBV5-4 and TRBJ2-2; 10 bases map to TRBD2. The CDR3 runs to 18 residues. V shed 0 bases, J shed 5 bases, and the junction held 10 bases outside the gene matches. CDR1 and CDR2 (germline): SGHNT, YYREEE (reference sequence).

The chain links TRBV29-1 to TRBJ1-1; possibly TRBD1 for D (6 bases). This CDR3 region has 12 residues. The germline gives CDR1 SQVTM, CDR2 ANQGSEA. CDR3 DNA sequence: TGCAGGGGGGCAGACATGAACACTGAAGCTTTCTTT. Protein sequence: CRGADMNTEAFF.

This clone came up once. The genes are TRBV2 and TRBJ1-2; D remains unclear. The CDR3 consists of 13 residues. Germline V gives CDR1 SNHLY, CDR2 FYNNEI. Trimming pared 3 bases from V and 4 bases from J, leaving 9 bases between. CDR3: CASSDNGIYGYTF. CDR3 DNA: TGTGCCAGCAGTGACAACGGCATCTATGGCTACACCTTC. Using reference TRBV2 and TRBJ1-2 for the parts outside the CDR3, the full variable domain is EPEVTQTPSHQVTQMGQEVILRCVPISNHLYFYWYRQILGQKVEFLVSFYNNEISEKSEIFDDQFSVERPDGSNFTLKIRSTKLEDSAMYFCASSDNGIYGYTFGSGTRLTVV.

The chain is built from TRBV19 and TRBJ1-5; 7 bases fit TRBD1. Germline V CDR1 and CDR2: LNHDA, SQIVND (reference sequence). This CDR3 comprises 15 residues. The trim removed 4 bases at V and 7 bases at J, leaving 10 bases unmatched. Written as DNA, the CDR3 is TGTGCCAGTAGTAGGGACATAGGGGGCTGGCAGCCCCAGCATTTT. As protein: CASSRDIGGWQPQHF.

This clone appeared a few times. The CDR3 DNA sequence: TGTGCCAGCAGCTTAGGTACAGGGAATGGCTACACCTTC. This translates into CASSLGTGNGYTF. The chain has TRBV7-8 and TRBJ1-2; a weak D match, TRBD1 (6 bases). Germline V lookup: CDR1 SGHVS, CDR2 FQNEAQ. The germline V and J ends were trimmed by 1 base and 6 bases, with 9 bases remaining between them. CDR3 size: 13 residues.

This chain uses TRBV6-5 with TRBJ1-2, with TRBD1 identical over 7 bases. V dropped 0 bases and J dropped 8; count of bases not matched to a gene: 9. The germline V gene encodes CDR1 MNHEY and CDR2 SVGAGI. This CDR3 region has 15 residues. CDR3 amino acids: CASSYSQLGGSGYTF. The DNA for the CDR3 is TGTGCCAGCAGTTACTCGCAATTAGGGGGCTCAGGCTACACCTTC.

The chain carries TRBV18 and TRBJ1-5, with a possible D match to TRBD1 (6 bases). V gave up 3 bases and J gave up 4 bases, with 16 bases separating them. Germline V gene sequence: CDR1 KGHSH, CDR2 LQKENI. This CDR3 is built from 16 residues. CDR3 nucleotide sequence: TGTGCCAGCTCACCTCCCGGTTCAGGGGCAAATCAGCCCCAGCATTTT. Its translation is CASSPPGSGANQPQHF.

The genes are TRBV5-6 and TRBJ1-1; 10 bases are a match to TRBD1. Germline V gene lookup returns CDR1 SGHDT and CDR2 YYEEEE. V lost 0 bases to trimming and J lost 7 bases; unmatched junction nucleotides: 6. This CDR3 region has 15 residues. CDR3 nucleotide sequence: TGTGCCAGCAGCTTGGTCTCGGGACAGGGGCGTGAAGCTTTCTTT. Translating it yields CASSLVSGQGREAFF. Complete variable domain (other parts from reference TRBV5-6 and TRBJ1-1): DAGVTQSPTHLIKTRGQQVTLRCSPKSGHDTVSWYQQALGQGPQFIFQYYEEEERQRGNFPDRFSGHQFPNYSSELNVNALLLGDSALYLCASSLVSGQGREAFFGQGTRLTVV.

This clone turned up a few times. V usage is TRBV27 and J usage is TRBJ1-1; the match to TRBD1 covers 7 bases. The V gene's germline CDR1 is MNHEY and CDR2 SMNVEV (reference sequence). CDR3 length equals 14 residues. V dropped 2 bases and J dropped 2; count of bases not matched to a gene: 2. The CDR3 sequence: CASSLRGPNTEAFF. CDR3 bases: TGTGCCAGCAGTTTAAGGGGGCCAAACACTGAAGCTTTCTTT.

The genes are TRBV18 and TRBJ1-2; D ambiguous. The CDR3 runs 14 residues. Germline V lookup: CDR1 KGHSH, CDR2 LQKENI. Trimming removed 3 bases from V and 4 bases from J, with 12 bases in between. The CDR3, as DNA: TGTGCCAGCTCACCGGCGATGATTTCCTATGGCTACACCTTC. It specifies CASSPAMISYGYTF.

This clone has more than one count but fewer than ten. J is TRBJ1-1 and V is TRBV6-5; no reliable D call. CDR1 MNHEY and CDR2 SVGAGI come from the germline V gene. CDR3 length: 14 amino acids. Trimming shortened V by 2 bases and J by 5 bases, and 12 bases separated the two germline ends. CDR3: CASSYVETATEAFF. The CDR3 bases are TGTGCCAGCAGTTACGTCGAAACAGCAACTGAAGCTTTCTTT.

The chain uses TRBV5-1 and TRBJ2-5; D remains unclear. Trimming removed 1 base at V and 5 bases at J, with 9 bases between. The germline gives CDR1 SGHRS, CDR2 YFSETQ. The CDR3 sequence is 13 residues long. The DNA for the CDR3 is TGCGCCAGCAGCTTGCTAATAGGGGAGACCCAGTACTTC. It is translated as CASSLLIGETQYF.

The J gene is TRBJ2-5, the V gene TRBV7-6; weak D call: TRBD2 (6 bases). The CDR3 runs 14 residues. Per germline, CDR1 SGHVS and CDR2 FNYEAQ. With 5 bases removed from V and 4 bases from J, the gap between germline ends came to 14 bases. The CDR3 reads CASSPIGGGETQYF. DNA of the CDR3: TGTGCCAGCAGCCCCATCGGGGGAGGAGAGACCCAGTACTTC.